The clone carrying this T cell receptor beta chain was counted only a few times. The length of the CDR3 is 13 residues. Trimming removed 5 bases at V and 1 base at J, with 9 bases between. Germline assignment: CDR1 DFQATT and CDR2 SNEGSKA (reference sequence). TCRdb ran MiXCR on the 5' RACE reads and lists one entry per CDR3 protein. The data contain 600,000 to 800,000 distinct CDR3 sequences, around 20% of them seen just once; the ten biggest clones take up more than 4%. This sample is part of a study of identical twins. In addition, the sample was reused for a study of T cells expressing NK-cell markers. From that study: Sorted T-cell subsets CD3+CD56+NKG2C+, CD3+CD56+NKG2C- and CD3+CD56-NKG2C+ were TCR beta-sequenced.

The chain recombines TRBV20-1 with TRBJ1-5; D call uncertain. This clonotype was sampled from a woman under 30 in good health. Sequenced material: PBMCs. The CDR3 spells CSAAVGSNQPQHF. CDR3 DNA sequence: TGCAGTGCTGCCGTCGGAAGCAATCAGCCCCAGCATTTT.